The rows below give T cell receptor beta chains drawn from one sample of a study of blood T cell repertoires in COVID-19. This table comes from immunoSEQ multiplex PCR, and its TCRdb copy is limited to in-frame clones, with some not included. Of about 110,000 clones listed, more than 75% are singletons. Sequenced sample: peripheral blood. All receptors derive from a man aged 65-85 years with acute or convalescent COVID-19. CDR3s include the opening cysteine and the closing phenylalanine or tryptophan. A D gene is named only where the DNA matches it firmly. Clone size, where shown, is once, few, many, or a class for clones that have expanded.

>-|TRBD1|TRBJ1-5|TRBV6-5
TGTGCCAGCAAAGGACAGGAGTATAGCAATCAGCCCCAGCATTTT
CASKGQEYSNQPQHF
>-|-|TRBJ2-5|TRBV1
TGCACCAGCAGCCAAGATGGACAGACGTACCAAGAGACCCAGTACTTC
CTSSQDGQTYQETQYF
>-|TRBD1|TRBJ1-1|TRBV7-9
TGTGCCAGCAGCTTATATGGGACAGGGGCCGCCGAATATGAAGCTTTCTTT
CASSLYGTGAAEYEAFF
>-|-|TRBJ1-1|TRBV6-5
TGTGCCAGCCACAGGGACGACCTGGCCACTGAAGCTTTCTTT
CASHRDDLATEAFF
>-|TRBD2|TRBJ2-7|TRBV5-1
TGCGCCAGCAGGGCTAGCGGGACCTACGAGCAGTACTTC
CASRASGTYEQYF
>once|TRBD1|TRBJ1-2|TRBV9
TGTGCCAGCAACACCGGGACAGAGGCCTCTAGCTATGGCTACACCTTC
CASNTGTEASSYGYTF
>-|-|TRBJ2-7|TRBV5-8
TGTGCCAGCAGCCCCGCAAAGAGATCGGACTGGCCCTACGAGCAGTACTTC
CASSPAKRSDWPYEQYF
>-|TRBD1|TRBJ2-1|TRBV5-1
TGCGCCAGCAGCAAACAGGGGGCTCGGGGTGATGAGCAGTTCTTC
CASSKQGARGDEQFF
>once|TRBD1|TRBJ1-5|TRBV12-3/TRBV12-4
TGTGCCAGCAGGGGGACAGGGGGCCAGCCCCAGCATTTT
CASRGTGGQPQHF
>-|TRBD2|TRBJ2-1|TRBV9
TGTGCCAGCAGCACCGGGGGGGCCCTCGATGAGCAGTTCTTC
CASSTGGALDEQFF
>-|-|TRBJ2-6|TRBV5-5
TGTGCCAGCAGCTTGGCAGGATCTGGGGCCAACGTCCTGACTTTC
CASSLAGSGANVLTF
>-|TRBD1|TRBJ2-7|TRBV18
TGTGCCAGCTCACCCTCTCGACAGGGGGCGTACGAGCAGTACTTC
CASSPSRQGAYEQYF
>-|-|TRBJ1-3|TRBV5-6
TGTGCCAGCAGCTTCCCAGGCCCTGGAAACACCATATATTTT
CASSFPGPGNTIYF
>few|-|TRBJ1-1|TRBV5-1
TGCGCCAGCAGCTTGGTACCGGACACTGAAGCTTTCTTT
CASSLVPDTEAFF
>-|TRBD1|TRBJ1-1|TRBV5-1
TGCGCCAGCAGCTGGATGACAGGGGGCACCACTGAAGCTTTCTTT
CASSWMTGGTTEAFF
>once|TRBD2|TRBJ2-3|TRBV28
TGTGCCAGCAGTCCTCCCGGGGGGGGGAGGGCAGATACGCAGTATTTT
CASSPPGGGRADTQYF
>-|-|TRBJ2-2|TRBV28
TGTGCCAGCAGTCGTGCGGGCTTCACCGGGGAGCTGTTTTTT
CASSRAGFTGELFF
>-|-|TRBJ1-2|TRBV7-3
TGTGCCAGCAGCGGAACCGCCGCCGCGGGGCCAGGGTATGGCTACACCTTC
CASSGTAAAGPGYGYTF
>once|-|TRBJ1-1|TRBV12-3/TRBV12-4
TGTGCCAGCAGATCAGGGGTGTACACTGAAGCTTTCTTT
CASRSGVYTEAFF
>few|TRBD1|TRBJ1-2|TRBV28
TGTGCCAGCAGTTTCGAGGGGGCTTATTCCTATGGCTACACCTTC
CASSFEGAYSYGYTF
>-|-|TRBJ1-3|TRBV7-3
TGTGCCAGCAGGAAAGACAGCCTAGGCAACACCATATATTTT
CASRKDSLGNTIYF
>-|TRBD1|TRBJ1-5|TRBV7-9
TGTGCCAGCAGCTTAGGGCAGGGGGCAGGTCAGCCCCAGCATTTT
CASSLGQGAGQPQHF
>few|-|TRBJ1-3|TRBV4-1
TGCGCCAGCAGCTTCGAGACTCAAGACAGTCGGAACACCATATATTTT
CASSFETQDSRNTIYF
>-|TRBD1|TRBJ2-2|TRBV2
TGTGCCAGCAGTGACGGGACAGGGAGGGTAGGGGAGCTGTTTTTT
CASSDGTGRVGELFF
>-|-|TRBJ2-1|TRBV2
TGTGCCAGCAGTGTACCAGAATACAATGAGCAGTTCTTC
CASSVPEYNEQFF
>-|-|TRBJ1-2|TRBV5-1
TGCGCCAGCAGCTTGGATCTCCTGAGTGTCGGCTACACCTTC
CASSLDLLSVGYTF
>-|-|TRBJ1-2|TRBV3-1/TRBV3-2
TGTGCCAGCAGCCAAGAGGTACAGCTTGGCGGCTACACCTTC
CASSQEVQLGGYTF
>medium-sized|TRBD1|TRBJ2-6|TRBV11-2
TGTGCCAGCAGCTCGGGGACAGGGTGGGCCAACGTCCTGACTTTC
CASSSGTGWANVLTF
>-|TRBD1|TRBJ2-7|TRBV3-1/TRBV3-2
TGTGCCAGCAGCCAAACAGGGGGAGAGCAGTACTTC
CASSQTGGEQYF
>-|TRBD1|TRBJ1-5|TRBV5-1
TGCGCCAGCAGCTTGGGGGACAGGGACCAGCCCCAGCATTTT
CASSLGDRDQPQHF
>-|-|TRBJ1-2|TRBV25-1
TGTGCCAGCAGTGAATTTGGGGGGGGCAGAAACTATGGCTACACCTTC
CASSEFGGGRNYGYTF
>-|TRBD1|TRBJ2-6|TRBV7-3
TGTGCCAGCAGCTTCGGGCAGGGGGCATTGGGGGCCAACGTCCTGACTTTC
CASSFGQGALGANVLTF
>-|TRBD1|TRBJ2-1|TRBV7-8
TGTGCCAGCAGCGGAACCGGGACAGCAATCTACAATGAGCAGTTCTTC
CASSGTGTAIYNEQFF
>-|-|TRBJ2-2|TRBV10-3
TGTGCCATCAACGGCAGGGACACCGGGGAGCTGTTTTTT
CAINGRDTGELFF
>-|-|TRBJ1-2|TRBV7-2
TGTGCCAGCAGCAGGGATAGGGGGGGAGCAAGTTATGGCTACACCTTC
CASSRDRGGASYGYTF
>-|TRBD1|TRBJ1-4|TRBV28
TGTGCCAGCCGATTGACAGGGCTGGGGGAAAAACTGTTTTTT
CASRLTGLGEKLFF
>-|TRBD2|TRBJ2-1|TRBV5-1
TGCGCCAGCAGCCGGGAGGTCTCCTACAATGAGCAGTTCTTC
CASSREVSYNEQFF
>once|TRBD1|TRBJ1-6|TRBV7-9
TGTGCCAGCAGCCAAACAGGGGGCAATTCACCCCTCCACTTT
CASSQTGGNSPLHF
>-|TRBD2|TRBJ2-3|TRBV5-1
TGCGCCAGCAGACCGGGACTAGCGGGGCTAGATACGCAGTATTTT
CASRPGLAGLDTQYF
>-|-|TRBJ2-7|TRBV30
TGTGCCTGGAGCAGGCACTCCTACGAGCAGTACTTC
CAWSRHSYEQYF